This T cell receptor (beta chain) was recorded in a study of cytomegalovirus exposure and HLA in healthy donors. Study-level information: As an earlier analysis found, about 179 million T cells yielded around 110 million unique TCR beta sequences.

The PCR ran on 60 Vbeta and 13 Jbeta primers. TCRdb keeps only in-frame clones here, not all; method: immunoSEQ multiplex PCR. The sample has about 130,000 clones, around 72% seen once. The CDR3 is 14 residues long. Germline V gene lookup returns CDR1 SEHNR and CDR2 FQNEAQ (reference sequence). V lost 1 base to trimming and J lost 5 bases; unmatched junction nucleotides: 1. V gene TRBV7-9 combines with J gene TRBJ2-5; 10 bases align to TRBD2. Sequencing used PBMCs. The origin of this receptor is a young man in good health and CMV-seronegative. The CDR3 region is CASSLGTSGETQYF. The CDR3 DNA reads as TGTGCCAGCAGCTTAGGGACTAGCGGCGAGACCCAGTACTTC.